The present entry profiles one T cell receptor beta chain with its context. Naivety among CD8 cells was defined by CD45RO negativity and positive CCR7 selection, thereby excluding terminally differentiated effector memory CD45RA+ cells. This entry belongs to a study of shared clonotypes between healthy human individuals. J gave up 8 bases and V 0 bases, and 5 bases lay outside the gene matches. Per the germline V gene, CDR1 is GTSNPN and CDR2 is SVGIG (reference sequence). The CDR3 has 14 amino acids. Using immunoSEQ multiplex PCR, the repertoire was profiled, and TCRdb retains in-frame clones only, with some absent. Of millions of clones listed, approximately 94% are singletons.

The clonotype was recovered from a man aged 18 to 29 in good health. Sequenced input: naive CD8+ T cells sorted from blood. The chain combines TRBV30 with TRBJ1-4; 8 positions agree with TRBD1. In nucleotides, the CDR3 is TGTGCCTGGAGTGTACCGGCAGGGGGCGAAAAACTGTTTTTT. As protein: CAWSVPAGGEKLFF.